The 18 T cell receptor beta chains listed next were all sequenced from one sample in a study of PD-L1 blockade in urothelial cancer (dated 2017 in TCRdb). The meaning of the sample's time point label: pretreatment peripheral blood. Receptor libraries were prepared by the immunoSEQ multiplex PCR assay. Not all clones reach the TCRdb copy of this immuneACCESS table, which keeps in-frame sequences only. Checked studies attribute under half of the gap to unresolved V genes and leave the rest unexplained. Present in this sample are fewer than 60,000 clones, about 85% of which were seen just once. The top ten hold more than 15% of the sample. This material consisted of PBMCs, taken around atezolizumab (anti-PD-L1) treatment. These receptors were taken from a man aged 65-85 years with urothelial cancer.

The V call is TRBV5-1, the J call TRBJ2-7; TRBD1 agrees at 8 bases. Germline loops: CDR1 SGHRS, CDR2 YFSETQ. The CDR3 has 16 amino acids. V trimming: 3 bases; J trimming: 4 bases; junction bases outside the gene matches: 12. The CDR3 nucleotides are TGCGCCAGCAGCTCGGGGACGGGCAGGGGGCTATACGAGCAGTACTTC. Amino acids: CASSSGTGRGLYEQYF.

The V gene is TRBV30, the J gene TRBJ2-5, with TRBD2 identical over 7 bases. The CDR3 has 14 amino acids. Germline lookup yields CDR1 GTSNPN and CDR2 SVGIG (reference sequence). V shed 0 bases, J shed 5 bases, and the junction held 6 bases outside the gene matches. The CDR3 DNA follows: TGTGCCTGGAGTGTACGCGGGAGTGGGGAGACCCAGTACTTC. This gives the protein CAWSVRGSGETQYF.

The chain has TRBV7-9 and TRBJ2-7; D may be TRBD2 (6 bases). Germline lookup yields CDR1 SEHNR and CDR2 FQNEAQ (reference sequence). The CDR3 spans 12 residues. Trimming removed 5 bases at V and 5 bases at J, with 10 bases between. The CDR3 is CASSLEGHEQYF. CDR3 nucleotide sequence: TGTGCCAGCAGCCTGGAGGGACACGAGCAGTACTTC.

The rearrangement joins TRBV7-2 to TRBJ1-1; D may be TRBD1 (6 bases). The V gene lost 4 bases and the J gene lost 4 bases, with 16 bases spanning the gap. Germline values: CDR1 SGHTA, CDR2 FQGNSA. This CDR3 spans 15 amino acids. CDR3 nucleotides: TGTGCCAGCAGCTCCACAGGGTCGGGATTCACTGAAGCTTTCTTT. The encoded protein is CASSSTGSGFTEAFF.

V usage is TRBV7-2 and J usage is TRBJ2-2; D gene unclear. Germline-derived CDR1 and CDR2 are SGHTA and FQGNSA. The CDR3 runs to 15 residues. V was trimmed by 2 bases and J by 6 bases, leaving 13 bases between them. The CDR3: CASSLYGAGAGELFF. The CDR3 region has the DNA TGTGCCAGCAGCTTATACGGAGCCGGAGCCGGGGAGCTGTTTTTT.

This clone was recorded once. The V and J genes are TRBV5-4 and TRBJ1-1; D uncertain. The CDR3 contains 14 residues. The V end lost 6 bases, the J end lost 3 bases, and 15 bases lay between the germline ends. Looked up from germline, CDR1 is SGHNT and CDR2 is YYREEE (reference sequence). The CDR3 sequence: CASTLGSGDTEAFF. In DNA, the CDR3 is TGTGCCAGCACCTTAGGATCCGGGGACACTGAAGCTTTCTTT. Using reference TRBV5-4 and TRBJ1-1 for the parts outside the CDR3, the full variable domain is ETGVTQSPTHLIKTRGQQVTLRCSSQSGHNTVSWYQQALGQGPQFIFQYYREEENGRGNFPPRFSGLQFPNYSSELNVNALELDDSALYLCASTLGSGDTEAFFGQGTRLTVV.

The chain uses TRBV5-5 and TRBJ2-2, with 10 bases matching TRBD1. Unmatched junction bases numbered 0, after V lost 3 bases and J lost 4 bases. The CDR3 is 14 amino acids. Looked up from germline, CDR1 is SGHKS and CDR2 is YYEKEE (reference sequence). The CDR3 DNA sequence: TGTGCCAGCAGCTGGACAGGGGGCACCGGGGAGCTGTTTTTT. This gives the protein CASSWTGGTGELFF.

The V call is TRBV5-1, the J call TRBJ1-1, with TRBD1 identical over 12 bases. J lost 1 base, V lost 2 bases, and 9 bases had no gene match. The CDR3 sequence is 18 residues long. Per the germline V gene, CDR1 is SGHRS and CDR2 is YFSETQ. CDR3 loop: CASSFLPGQGARNTEAFF. Here the CDR3 DNA reads TGCGCCAGCAGCTTTCTTCCGGGACAGGGGGCTCGGAACACTGAAGCTTTCTTT.

The chain is built from TRBV7-9 and TRBJ1-1; 10 nucleotides line up with TRBD1. Trimming took 5 bases from V and 10 from J; bases not matched to a gene: 13. This CDR3 spans 15 amino acids. From germline, CDR1 is SEHNR and CDR2 FQNEAQ (reference sequence). As DNA, the CDR3 is TGTGCCAGCAGCCCCGCACGACAGGGGGCTTCGGGAGCTTTCTTT. This codes for CASSPARQGASGAFF.

The chain joins TRBV5-5 to TRBJ2-1; 8 positions agree with TRBD1. Germline V lookup: CDR1 SGHKS, CDR2 YYEKEE (reference sequence). V lost 1 base and J lost 3; bases outside the gene matches: 6. The CDR3 is 16 amino acids. The CDR3 nucleotides are TGTGCCAGCAGCTTGACACGGACAGGGATCTACAATGAGCAGTTCTTC. Its protein product is CASSLTRTGIYNEQFF.

This clone is a singleton in its sample. V and J are TRBV5-6 and TRBJ1-3, with D hard to call. Looked up from germline, CDR1 is SGHDT and CDR2 is YYEEEE. The V end was cut by 2 bases, the J end by 2 bases, with 8 bases between. The CDR3 spans 14 residues. CDR3 protein: CASSFGKAGNTIYF. The DNA for the CDR3 is TGTGCCAGCAGCTTCGGGAAAGCTGGAAACACCATATATTTT. Full variable domain (missing parts from reference TRBV5-6 and TRBJ1-3): DAGVTQSPTHLIKTRGQQVTLRCSPKSGHDTVSWYQQALGQGPQFIFQYYEEEERQRGNFPDRFSGHQFPNYSSELNVNALLLGDSALYLCASSFGKAGNTIYFGEGSWLTVV.

This clone was recorded a few times. This sequence joins TRBV7-9 and TRBJ1-5; D call uncertain. The CDR3 is 12 amino acids. The germline V gene has CDR1 SEHNR and CDR2 FQNEAQ (reference sequence). V lost 1 base and J lost 6, with 4 bases in between. This chain's CDR3 is CASSLGSQPQHF. DNA for the CDR3: TGTGCCAGCAGCTTAGGTAGTCAGCCCCAGCATTTT.

This sequence joins TRBV6-5 and TRBJ2-3, with 8 bases matching TRBD2. CDR1 is MNHEY, CDR2 SVGAGI, per germline. The CDR3 totals 14 residues. Trimming cost V 4 bases and J 14 bases; bases outside gene matches: 14. Here the CDR3 reads CASSSAGGGGYAYF. The DNA of the CDR3 is TGTGCCAGCAGTTCCGCGGGGGGAGGAGGATACGCGTATTTT.

This clone was counted only a few times. The CDR3 nucleotides read TGTGCCAGCAGGCGGGGGGCTGACACTGAAGCTTTCTTT. Its translation: CASRRGADTEAFF. V usage is TRBV6-1 and J usage is TRBJ1-1; tentative D call: TRBD1 (6 bases). The CDR3 is 13 amino acids. The ends were cut back, 6 bases at V and 3 bases at J, with 11 bases in the middle. Germline V gene sequence: CDR1 MNHNS, CDR2 SASEGT.

The chain uses TRBV5-1 and TRBJ2-1, with 7 bases fitting TRBD2. The CDR3 runs to 16 residues. Germline CDR1 is SGHRS and CDR2 is YFSETQ. After removal of 0 bases from V and 5 bases from J, the junction contained 8 bases not matched to a gene. The CDR3 spells CASSLEGSGPNNEQFF. The CDR3 coding sequence is TGCGCCAGCAGCTTGGAGGGTAGCGGGCCCAACAATGAGCAGTTCTTC. The complete variable domain, with remaining parts taken from reference TRBV5-1 and TRBJ2-1, reads KAGVTQTPRYLIKTRGQQVTLSCSPISGHRSVSWYQQTPGQGLQFLFEYFSETQRNKGNFPGRFSGRQFSNSRSEMNVSTLELGDSALYLCASSLEGSGPNNEQFFGPGTRLTVL.

The CDR3 loop is CASSSPTGAYGYTF. CDR3 bases: TGTGCCAGCAGTTCTCCGACAGGGGCCTATGGCTACACCTTC. The genes are TRBV27 and TRBJ1-2; 8 bases are shared with TRBD1. Germline loops: CDR1 MNHEY, CDR2 SMNVEV (reference sequence). V lost 4 bases and J lost 4; bases outside the gene matches: 5. The CDR3 sequence is 14 residues long.

V usage is TRBV9 and J usage is TRBJ1-4, with 11 bases that match TRBD1. With 4 bases clipped from V and 3 bases from J, the junction kept 8 bases outside the gene matches. The CDR3 runs to 17 residues. Germline V gene sequence: CDR1 SGDLS, CDR2 YYNGEE. The CDR3 protein is CASSPGTGGWSNEKLFF. For the CDR3, the DNA is TGTGCCAGCAGCCCAGGGACAGGGGGTTGGTCTAATGAAAAACTGTTTTTT.

At least ten counts were recorded for this clone. The rearrangement uses TRBV13 and TRBJ2-1, with D perhaps TRBD2 (7 bases). V was cut by 0 bases and J by 5 bases, with 8 bases left in between. The CDR3 is made up of 14 amino acids. CDR1 is PRHDT, CDR2 FYEKMQ, per germline (reference sequence). The CDR3 bases are TGTGCCAGCAGCTTAGGGGGGGGGCACAATGAGCAGTTCTTC. It encodes CASSLGGGHNEQFF.